The TCR beta chain under discussion was sequenced for a study of T cell responses to AZD1222 COVID-19 vaccine. Libraries were prepared by immunoSEQ multiplex PCR; TCRdb keeps only in-frame clonotypes and omits some of them. The sample yields more than 85,000 clones, approximately 88% seen once. The V segment lost 5 bases and the J segment 7 bases; nucleotides outside the gene matches: 8. Looked up from germline, CDR1 is MNHEY and CDR2 is SMNVEV (reference sequence). This CDR3 region has 13 residues. The sample was peripheral blood, taken on day 0 of AZD1222 vaccination. The chain uses TRBV27 and TRBJ2-7; 7 bases fit TRBD2. The sequence was obtained from an adult in good health. In DNA form, the CDR3 reads TGTGCCAGCAGTCCGGAAGCGGGGCGGGAGCAGTACTTC. Its translation is CASSPEAGREQYF.